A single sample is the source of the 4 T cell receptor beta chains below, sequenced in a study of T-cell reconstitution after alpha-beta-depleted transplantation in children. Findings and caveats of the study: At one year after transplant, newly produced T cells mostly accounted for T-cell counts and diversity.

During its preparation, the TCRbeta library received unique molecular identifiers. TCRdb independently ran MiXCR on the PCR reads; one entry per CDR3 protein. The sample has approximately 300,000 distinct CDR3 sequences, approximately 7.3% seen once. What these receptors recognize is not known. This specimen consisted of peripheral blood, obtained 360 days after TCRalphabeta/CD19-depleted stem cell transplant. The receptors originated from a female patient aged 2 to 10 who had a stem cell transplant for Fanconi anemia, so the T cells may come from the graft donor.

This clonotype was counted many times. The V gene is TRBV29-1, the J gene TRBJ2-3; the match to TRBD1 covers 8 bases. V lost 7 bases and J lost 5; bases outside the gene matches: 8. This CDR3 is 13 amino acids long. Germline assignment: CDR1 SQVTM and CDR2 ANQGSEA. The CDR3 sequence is CSGQGAQGDTQYF. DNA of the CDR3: TGCAGCGGGCAGGGGGCGCAGGGAGATACGCAGTATTTT.

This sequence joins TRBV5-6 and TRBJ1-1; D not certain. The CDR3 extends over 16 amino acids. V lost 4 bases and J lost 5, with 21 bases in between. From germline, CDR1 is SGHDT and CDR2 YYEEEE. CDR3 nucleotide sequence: TGTGCCAGCAGCCATCCTCTTGGTACAGCGAGAACTGAAGCTTTCTTT. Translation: CASSHPLGTARTEAFF.

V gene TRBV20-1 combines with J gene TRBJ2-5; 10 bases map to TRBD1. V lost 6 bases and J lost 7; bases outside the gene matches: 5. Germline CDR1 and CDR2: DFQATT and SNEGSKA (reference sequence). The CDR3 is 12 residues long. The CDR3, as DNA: TGCAGTGCCGAGGGACAGGGGAGGACCCAGTACTTC. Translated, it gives CSAEGQGRTQYF.

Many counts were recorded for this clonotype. CDR3 nucleotide sequence: TGTGCCACCAGCAGAGGTACAAGCGGGGGCCTTACAGATACGCAGTATTTT. It codes for CATSRGTSGGLTDTQYF. The rearrangement uses TRBV15 and TRBJ2-3; TRBD2 matches 8 bases. CDR1 is LNHNV and CDR2 is YYDKDF in the germline V gene (reference sequence). The V and J ends lost 1 base and 3 bases, in that order; junction bases with no gene match: 9. The CDR3 totals 17 residues.